The rows below give T cell receptor beta chains drawn from one sample of a study of blood T cell repertoires in COVID-19. This table comes from immunoSEQ multiplex PCR, and its TCRdb copy is limited to in-frame clones, with some not included. The sample includes over 250,000 clones, more than 90% of them seen just once. The sequencing sample was made of PBMCs or T cells enriched from blood (not recorded which). These receptor sequences come from a man in his fifties or sixties who had recovered from COVID-19. CDR3s include the opening cysteine and the closing phenylalanine or tryptophan.

v_call,cdr3_aa
TRBV9,CASSVGGGPTDTQYF
TRBV6-4,CASSFYGGDTQYF
TRBV5-4,CASSRDRGPYYTF
TRBV29-1,CSVERGKDTEAFF
TRBV7-2,CASSLAASGWETQYF
TRBV4-2,CASSQGGSASTDTQYF
TRBV10-3,CAISERPPGQGPNSPLHF
TRBV7-2,CASSKGLRFGEQFF
TRBV2,CASSEPGGGANVLTF
TRBV2,CASSTGQGRTNQPQHF
TRBV3-1/TRBV3-2,CASSQELLSGNTIYF
TRBV7-9,CASSLGRAGVYEQYF
TRBV18,CASSQFGHGSYNEQFF
TRBV6-2/TRBV6-3,CASSYPLIPGQGMYSNQPQHF
TRBV2,CASKGQGGAGELFF
TRBV9,CASSVDGGRATDTQYF
TRBV3-1/TRBV3-2,CASSQFRGVALYEQYF
TRBV2,CASSDPGGVYGYTF
TRBV12-5,CASGLVLRTGATGELFF
TRBV2,CASSLGVNEKLFF
TRBV18,CASSPRPQETQYF
TRBV30,CAWSVDSSAPQYF
TRBV10-1,CATRTGATGELFF
TRBV11-3,CASSSPGAGGGYEQYF
TRBV4-2,CASRLQDSAPEQYF
TRBV4-1,CASSPSSKHERHF
TRBV18,CASSPGSSNQPQHF
TRBV11-2,CASSLVAGGPNNEQFF
TRBV19,CASSQDRRQYNSPLHF
TRBV30,CAWSVTGGSNEKLFF
TRBV9,CASSERTFYGYTF
TRBV6-5,CASSYSRGVDGYTF
TRBV18,CASSPYEPRGQPQHF
TRBV4-3,CASSQDAIGTGFIGNYGYTF
TRBV9,CASSVGAEPHEQYF
TRBV2,CASSLGGTATSYEQYF
TRBV5-1,CASSSNDRGRTEAFF
TRBV5-5,CASSLSGGNYGYTF
TRBV7-9,CASSLAGGGGNTIYF
TRBV11-1,CASSLSLRTGSSPLHF
TRBV24-1,CATLSTGLATNEKLFF
TRBV10-3,CAIGNTGLGVLYF
TRBV4-2,CASSPRGAPNEKLFF
TRBV9,CASSVEASGGAVYF
TRBV7-8,CASRNQGESTESNYGYTF
TRBV2,CASSELRGGNNSPLHF
TRBV10-2,CASSEFPRGGTDTQYF
TRBV5-5,CASSLAGGGNTEAFF
TRBV7-9,CASSTDREGAQPQHF
TRBV2,CASRSRRGPETQYF
TRBV11-3,CASSPGVHQPQHF
TRBV7-8,CASSLRWRMTGGEQFF
TRBV11-2,CASSSLGGEYFNSYEQYF
TRBV3-1/TRBV3-2,CASSQVGLAGGLANEQFF
TRBV4-1,CASSQDTRVGYGYTF